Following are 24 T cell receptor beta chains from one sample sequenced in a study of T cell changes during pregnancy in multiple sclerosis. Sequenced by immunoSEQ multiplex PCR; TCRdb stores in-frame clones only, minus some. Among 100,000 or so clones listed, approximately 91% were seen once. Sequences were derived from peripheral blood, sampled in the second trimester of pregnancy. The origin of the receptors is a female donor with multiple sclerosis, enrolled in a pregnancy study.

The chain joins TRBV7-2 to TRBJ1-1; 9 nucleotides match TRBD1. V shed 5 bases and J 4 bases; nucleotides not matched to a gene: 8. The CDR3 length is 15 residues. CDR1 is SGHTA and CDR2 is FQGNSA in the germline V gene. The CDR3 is CASSLPDRGGTEAFF. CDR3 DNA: TGTGCCAGCAGCCTCCCGGACAGGGGAGGCACTGAAGCTTTCTTT.

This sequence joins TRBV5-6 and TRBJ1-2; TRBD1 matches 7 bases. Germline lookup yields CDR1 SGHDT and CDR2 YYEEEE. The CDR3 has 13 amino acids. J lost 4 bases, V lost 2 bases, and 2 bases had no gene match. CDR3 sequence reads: CASSLQGIYGYTF. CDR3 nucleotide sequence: TGTGCCAGCAGCTTACAGGGGATCTATGGCTACACCTTC.

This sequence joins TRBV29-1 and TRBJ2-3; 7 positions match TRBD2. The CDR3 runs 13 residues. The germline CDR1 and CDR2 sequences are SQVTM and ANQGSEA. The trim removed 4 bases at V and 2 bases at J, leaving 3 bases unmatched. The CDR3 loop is CSVVRESTDTQYF. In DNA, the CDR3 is TGCAGCGTTGTGCGGGAGTCCACAGATACGCAGTATTTT.

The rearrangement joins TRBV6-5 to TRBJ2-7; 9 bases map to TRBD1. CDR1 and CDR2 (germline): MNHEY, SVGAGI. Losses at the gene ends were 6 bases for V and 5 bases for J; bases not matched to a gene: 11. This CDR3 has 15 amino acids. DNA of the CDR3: TGTGCCAGCAGCATACGTTGGGACAGGGTCCACGAGCAGTACTTC. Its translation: CASSIRWDRVHEQYF.

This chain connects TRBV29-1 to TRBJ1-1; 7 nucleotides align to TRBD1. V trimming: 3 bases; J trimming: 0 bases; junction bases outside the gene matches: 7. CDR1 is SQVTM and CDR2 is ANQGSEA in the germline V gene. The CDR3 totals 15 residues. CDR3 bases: TGCAGCGTTGAGTCACAGGGGAAGGTGAACACTGAAGCTTTCTTT. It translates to CSVESQGKVNTEAFF.

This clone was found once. The CDR3 region has the DNA TGTGCCAGCAGTCGCGGACAGGGTAAAGGCTATGAGCAGTTCTTC. Amino acids: CASSRGQGKGYEQFF. The genes are TRBV11-3 and TRBJ2-1; 8 nucleotides align to TRBD1. The CDR3 runs to 15 residues. The germline gives CDR1 SGHNT, CDR2 YENEEA. With 6 bases clipped from V and 8 bases from J, the junction kept 12 bases outside the gene matches.

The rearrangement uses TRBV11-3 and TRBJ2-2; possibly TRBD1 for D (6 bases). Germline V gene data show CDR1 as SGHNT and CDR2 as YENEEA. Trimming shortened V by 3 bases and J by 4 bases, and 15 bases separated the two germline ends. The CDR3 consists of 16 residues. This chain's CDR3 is CASSFDGTRGTGELFF. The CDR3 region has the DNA TGTGCCAGCAGCTTCGACGGGACACGAGGCACCGGGGAGCTGTTTTTT. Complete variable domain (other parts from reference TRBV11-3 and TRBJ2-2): EAGVVQSPRYKIIEKKQPVAFWCNPISGHNTLYWYLQNLGQGPELLIRYENEEAVDDSQLPKDRFSAERLKGVDSTLKIQPAELGDSAVYLCASSFDGTRGTGELFFGEGSRLTVL.

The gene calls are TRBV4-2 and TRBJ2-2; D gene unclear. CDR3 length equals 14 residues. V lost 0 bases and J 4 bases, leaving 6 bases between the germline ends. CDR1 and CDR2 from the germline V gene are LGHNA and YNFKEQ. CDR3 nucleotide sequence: TGTGCCAGCAGCCAAGATGGCCCCACCGGGGAGCTGTTTTTT. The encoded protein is CASSQDGPTGELFF.

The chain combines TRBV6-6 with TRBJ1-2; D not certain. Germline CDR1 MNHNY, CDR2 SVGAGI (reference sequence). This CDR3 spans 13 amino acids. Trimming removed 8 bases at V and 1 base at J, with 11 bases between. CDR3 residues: CASLHGLNYGYTF. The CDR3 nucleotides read TGTGCCAGCCTACACGGACTTAACTATGGCTACACCTTC.

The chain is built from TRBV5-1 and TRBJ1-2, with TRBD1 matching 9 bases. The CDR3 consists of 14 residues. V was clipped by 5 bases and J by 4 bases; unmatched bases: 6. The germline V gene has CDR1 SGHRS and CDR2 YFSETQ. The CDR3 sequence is CASRTGGESYGYTF. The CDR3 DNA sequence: TGCGCCAGCAGGACAGGGGGGGAGTCCTATGGCTACACCTTC.

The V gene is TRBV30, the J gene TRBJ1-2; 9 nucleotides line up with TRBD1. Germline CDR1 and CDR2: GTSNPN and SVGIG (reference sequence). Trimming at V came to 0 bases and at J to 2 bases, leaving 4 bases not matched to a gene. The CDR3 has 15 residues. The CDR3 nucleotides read TGTGCCTGGAGTGTTGGAGGACAGGGGAACTATGGCTACACCTTC. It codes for CAWSVGGQGNYGYTF.

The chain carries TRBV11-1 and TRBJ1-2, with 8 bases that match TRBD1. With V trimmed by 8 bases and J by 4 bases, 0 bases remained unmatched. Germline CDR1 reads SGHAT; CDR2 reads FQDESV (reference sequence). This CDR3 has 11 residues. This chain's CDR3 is CASGQGYGYTF. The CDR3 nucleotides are TGTGCCAGCGGACAGGGCTATGGCTACACCTTC.

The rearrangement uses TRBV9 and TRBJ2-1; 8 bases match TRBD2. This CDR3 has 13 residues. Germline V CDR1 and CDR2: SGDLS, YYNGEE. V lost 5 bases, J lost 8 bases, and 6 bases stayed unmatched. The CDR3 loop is CASRREGLHEQFF. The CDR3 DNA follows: TGTGCCAGCAGACGGGAGGGCCTCCATGAGCAGTTCTTC.

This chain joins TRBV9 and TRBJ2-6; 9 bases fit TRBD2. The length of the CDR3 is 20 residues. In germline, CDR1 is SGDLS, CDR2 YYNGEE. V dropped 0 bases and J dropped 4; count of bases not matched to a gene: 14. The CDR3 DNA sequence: TGTGCCAGCAGCGTAGCCCCCGCGGGAGGGCCAGGTGCCGGGGCCAACGTCCTGACTTTC. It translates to CASSVAPAGGPGAGANVLTF.

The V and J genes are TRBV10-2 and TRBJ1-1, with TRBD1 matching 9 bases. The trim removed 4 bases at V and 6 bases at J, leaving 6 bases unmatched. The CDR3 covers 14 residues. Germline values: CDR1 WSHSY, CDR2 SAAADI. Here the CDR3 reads CASSGGTGRAEAFF. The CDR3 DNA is TGCGCCAGCAGTGGCGGGACAGGGCGGGCTGAAGCTTTCTTT.

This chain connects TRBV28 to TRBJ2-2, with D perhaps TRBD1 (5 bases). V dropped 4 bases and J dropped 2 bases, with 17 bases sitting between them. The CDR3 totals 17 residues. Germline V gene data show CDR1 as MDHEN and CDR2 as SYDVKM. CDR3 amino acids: CASSSHRSWGNTGELFF. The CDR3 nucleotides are TGTGCCAGCAGTTCTCACAGGTCTTGGGGAAACACCGGGGAGCTGTTTTTT.

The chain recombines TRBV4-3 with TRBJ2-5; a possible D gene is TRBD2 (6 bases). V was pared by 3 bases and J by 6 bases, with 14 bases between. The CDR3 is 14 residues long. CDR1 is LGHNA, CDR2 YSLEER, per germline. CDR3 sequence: CASSHRAGGQTQYF. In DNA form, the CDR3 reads TGCGCCAGCAGCCACCGAGCGGGTGGACAGACCCAGTACTTC.

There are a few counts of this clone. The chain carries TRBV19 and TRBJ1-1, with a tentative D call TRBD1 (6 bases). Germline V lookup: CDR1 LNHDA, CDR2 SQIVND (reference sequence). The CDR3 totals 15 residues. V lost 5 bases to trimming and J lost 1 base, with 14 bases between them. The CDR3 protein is CASSAQGSTNTEAFF. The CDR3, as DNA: TGTGCCAGTAGTGCCCAGGGGTCAACGAACACTGAAGCTTTCTTT.

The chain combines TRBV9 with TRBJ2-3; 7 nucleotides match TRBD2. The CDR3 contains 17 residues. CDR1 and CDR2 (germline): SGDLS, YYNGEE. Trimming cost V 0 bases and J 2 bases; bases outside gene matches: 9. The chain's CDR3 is CASSVVGGVDDTDTQYF. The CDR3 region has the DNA TGTGCCAGCAGCGTAGTGGGGGGGGTCGATGACACAGATACGCAGTATTTT. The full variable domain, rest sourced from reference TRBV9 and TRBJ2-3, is DSGVTQTPKHLITATGQRVTLRCSPRSGDLSVYWYQQSLDQGLQFLIQYYNGEERAKGNILERFSAQQFPDLHSELNLSSLELGDSALYFCASSVVGGVDDTDTQYFGPGTRLTVL.

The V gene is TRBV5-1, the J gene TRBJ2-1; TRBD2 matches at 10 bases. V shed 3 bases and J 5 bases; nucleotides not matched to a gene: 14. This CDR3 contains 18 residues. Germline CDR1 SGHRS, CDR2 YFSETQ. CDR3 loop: CASSWGFLAGGPDNEQFF. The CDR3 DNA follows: TGCGCCAGCAGCTGGGGTTTTTTAGCGGGAGGCCCCGACAATGAGCAGTTCTTC. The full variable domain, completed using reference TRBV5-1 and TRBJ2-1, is KAGVTQTPRYLIKTRGQQVTLSCSPISGHRSVSWYQQTPGQGLQFLFEYFSETQRNKGNFPGRFSGRQFSNSRSEMNVSTLELGDSALYLCASSWGFLAGGPDNEQFFGPGTRLTVL.

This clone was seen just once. The CDR3 is CASRDREFMNTIYF. DNA of the CDR3: TGTGCCAGCAGGGACAGGGAATTCATGAACACCATATATTTT. V gene TRBV6-5 combines with J gene TRBJ1-3, with 8 positions matching TRBD1. The length of the CDR3 is 14 residues. V gave up 6 bases and J gave up 7 bases; unmatched junction bases: 8. Germline V gene data show CDR1 as MNHEY and CDR2 as SVGAGI.

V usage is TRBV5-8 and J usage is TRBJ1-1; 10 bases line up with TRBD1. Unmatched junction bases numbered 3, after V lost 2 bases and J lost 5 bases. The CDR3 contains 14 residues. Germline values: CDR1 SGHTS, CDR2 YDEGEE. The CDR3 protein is CASSLPGQGTEAFF. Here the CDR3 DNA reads TGTGCCAGCAGCTTACCGGGACAGGGGACTGAAGCTTTCTTT.

CDR3 amino acids: CASHWAGGETQYF. The CDR3 region has the DNA TGTGCCAGCCACTGGGCGGGAGGGGAGACCCAGTACTTC. The V gene is TRBV28, the J gene TRBJ2-5; TRBD2 aligns across 9 bases. Trimming took 8 bases from V and 5 from J; bases not matched to a gene: 6. CDR1 is MDHEN, CDR2 SYDVKM, per germline. This CDR3 comprises 13 residues.

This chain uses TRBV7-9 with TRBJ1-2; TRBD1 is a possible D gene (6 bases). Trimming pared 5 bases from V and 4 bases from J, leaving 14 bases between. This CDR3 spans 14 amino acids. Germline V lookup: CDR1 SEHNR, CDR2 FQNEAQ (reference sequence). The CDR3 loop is CASSLRQVVYGYTF. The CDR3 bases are TGTGCCAGCAGCCTCAGACAGGTCGTCTATGGCTACACCTTC.